These 18 T cell receptor beta chains were all obtained from the same sample, sequenced in a study of breast tumors, draining lymph nodes, adjacent tissues. Axillary draining lymph nodes of breast cancer patients supplied the node samples. TCRdb passed the multiplex PCR reads through MiXCR, listing each CDR3 protein once. The table includes approximately 180,000 distinct CDR3 sequences, about 30% detected once. Sequencing was done on a sample of axillary lymph node tissue. The receptors were gathered from a female donor with breast cancer. Some clones in this sample may be carry-over from other donors' samples.

V gene TRBV11-2 combines with J gene TRBJ2-5, with D unresolved. V dropped 7 bases and J dropped 2 bases, with 11 bases sitting between them. This CDR3 region has 13 residues. Germline loops: CDR1 SGHAT, CDR2 FQNNGV. This CDR3 is CASTSTVQETQYF. The CDR3, as DNA: TGTGCCAGCACCTCGACGGTACAAGAGACCCAGTACTTC.

This clonotype was counted ten times or more. V and J are TRBV27 and TRBJ1-2; weak D call: TRBD1 (5 bases). Between the trimmed V and J ends, which lost 8 bases and 4 bases, there was a span of 17 bases. This CDR3 has 14 amino acids. Germline assignment: CDR1 MNHEY and CDR2 SMNVEV (reference sequence). Here the CDR3 DNA reads TGTGCCAGCGGGCTGGCGGACACCTTCTATGGCTACACCTTC. Translation gives CASGLADTFYGYTF.

This clonotype was counted ten times or more. This chain links TRBV19 with TRBJ2-1; 12 bases match TRBD2. This CDR3 is built from 14 residues. From germline, CDR1 is LNHDA and CDR2 SQIVND (reference sequence). V lost 5 bases, J lost 8 bases, and 4 bases stayed unmatched. The CDR3 here is CASSLAGGSYEQFF. In DNA, the CDR3 is TGTGCCAGTAGTCTAGCGGGGGGGTCCTATGAGCAGTTCTTC.

This clonotype was counted at least ten times. CDR3 region: CASSRTVTYEQYF. In DNA, the CDR3 is TGTGCCAGCAGTCGGACGGTTACCTACGAGCAGTACTTC. The chain uses TRBV6-1 and TRBJ2-7, with D hard to call. Germline CDR1 is MNHNS and CDR2 is SASEGT. The CDR3 runs 13 residues. V was pared by 5 bases and J by 2 bases, with 10 bases between.

This clonotype was counted many times. The chain carries TRBV5-1 and TRBJ1-3, with D unclear. The germline CDR1 and CDR2 sequences are SGHRS and YFSETQ. Trimming pared 0 bases from V and 0 bases from J, leaving 10 bases between. The CDR3 contains 16 residues. The CDR3 DNA reads TGCGCCAGCAGCTTGGCGGCGGGAAGCTCTGGAAACACCATATATTTT. Encoded protein: CASSLAAGSSGNTIYF.

The V gene is TRBV5-1, the J gene TRBJ1-4; TRBD1 might be the D (6 bases). CDR3 length: 17 amino acids. With 4 bases removed from V and 10 bases from J, the gap between germline ends came to 26 bases. Germline assignment: CDR1 SGHRS and CDR2 YFSETQ. Here the CDR3 DNA reads TGCGCCAGCAGCCTCATAGCGGGAACTGGGGGCGAAGGAAAACTGTTTTTT. It yields the protein CASSLIAGTGGEGKLFF.

On this clonotype: The junction shows a germline mismatch at one end, possibly a read error. This chain joins TRBV10-3 and TRBJ1-6; TRBD1 might be the D (6 bases). From germline, CDR1 is ENHRY and CDR2 SYGVKD. The CDR3 has 16 amino acids. CDR3 amino acids: CASSPSSGGADAPPHF. Here the CDR3 DNA reads TGTGCCAGCAGCCCTTCCTCCGGGGGCGCGGATGCTCCCCCCCACTTT.

In this sample, this clonotype turned up many times. The rearrangement links TRBV7-9 to TRBJ2-5; D may match TRBD1 or TRBD2 (6 bases each). The ends were cut back, 5 bases at V and 4 bases at J, with 23 bases in the middle. The CDR3 is 17 residues long. CDR1 and CDR2 (germline): SEHNR, FQNEAQ (reference sequence). CDR3 amino acids: CASSQPSGGQRGETQYF. Here the CDR3 DNA reads TGTGCCAGCAGCCAACCGTCCGGGGGCCAAAGGGGAGAGACCCAGTACTTC.

There are many counts of this clonotype. The V call is TRBV5-1, the J call TRBJ2-1; D uncertain. Trimming took 5 bases from V and 1 from J, leaving 7 bases between them. Germline V CDR1 and CDR2: SGHRS, YFSETQ. The length of the CDR3 is 13 residues. CDR3 in DNA: TGCGCCAGCAGGGAGTTTTCCTACAATGAGCAGTTCTTC. Translating it yields CASREFSYNEQFF.

Details on this clonotype: The CDR3 does not close with the conserved phenylalanine or tryptophan, likely indicating a read error. The V gene is TRBV7-3, the J gene TRBJ2-3; the D gene is possibly TRBD2 (6 bases). Germline-derived CDR1 and CDR2 are SGHTA and FQGTGA. The CDR3 loop spans 17 amino acids. This CDR3 is CASSHGRAGRISDPQYL. CDR3 in DNA: TGTGCCAGCAGCCACGGGCGGGCGGGGCGTATCTCAGATCCGCAGTATCTT.

The rearrangement links TRBV6-2 or TRBV6-3 to TRBJ1-5; D call uncertain. The CDR3 loop spans 10 amino acids. Germline lookup yields CDR1 MNHEY and CDR2 SVGEGT. V lost 2 bases, J lost 14 bases, and 7 bases lay in between. CDR3 bases: TGTGCCAGCAGTTACAGCCACGAGCATTTT. Amino acids: CASSYSHEHF.

This clonotype was counted at least ten times. The chain is built from TRBV4-3 and TRBJ2-1, with D hard to call. CDR1 is LGHNA and CDR2 is YSLEER in the germline V gene. The CDR3 is 15 amino acids. The V end was cut by 1 base, the J end by 2 bases, with 9 bases between. The CDR3: CASSQGSGTYNEQFF. As DNA, the CDR3 is TGCGCCAGCAGCCAAGGGAGTGGCACCTACAATGAGCAGTTCTTC.

This clonotype was counted a few times. An end of the junction does not agree with germline; a read error may underlie this. This chain connects TRBV10-2 to TRBJ1-1; 8 positions match TRBD1. This CDR3 is built from 14 residues. The germline CDR1 and CDR2 sequences are WSHSY and SAAADI. The CDR3: CASTERTGLTEAFF. CDR3 in DNA: TGCGCCAGCACTGAGCGGACAGGGCTGACTGAAGCTTTCTTT.

This clonotype was seen repeatedly, ten times or more. CDR3 in amino acids: CASSQMTGGKEKLFF. The CDR3 nucleotides are TGTGCCAGCAGTCAGATGACAGGAGGTAAAGAAAAACTGTTTTTT. V usage is TRBV27 and J usage is TRBJ1-4; D may be TRBD1 (6 bases). CDR1 and CDR2 (germline): MNHEY, SMNVEV (reference sequence). V was pared by 5 bases and J by 8 bases, with 18 bases between. The CDR3 totals 15 residues.

The sample holds many counts of this clonotype. The CDR3 sequence is CASSQDWQVDYGYTF. As DNA, the CDR3 is TGTGCCAGCAGCCAAGATTGGCAGGTCGACTATGGCTACACCTTC. The chain has TRBV3-1 and TRBJ1-2; D not resolved. In germline, CDR1 is LGHDT, CDR2 YNNKEL (reference sequence). CDR3 length: 15 amino acids. The V gene lost 0 bases and the J gene lost 3 bases, with 11 bases spanning the gap.

This clonotype has just a few counts. The chain uses TRBV12-3 or TRBV12-4 and TRBJ1-4, with D perhaps TRBD1 (5 bases). V lost 2 bases, J lost 2 bases, and 9 bases lay in between. CDR3 size: 15 residues. The CDR3: CASSLRQNTNEKLFF. The DNA of the CDR3 is TGTGCCAGCAGTTTACGACAGAATACTAATGAAAAACTGTTTTTT.

Points on this clonotype: A single base separates this from a much larger clone, so it may be a read error. CDR3: CASGSTQENTRYF. CDR3 nucleotides: TGTGCTAGTGGTTCGACCCAGGAGAATACGCGGTATTTT. The chain joins TRBV12-5 to TRBJ2-3; D gene unclear. CDR3 length: 13 amino acids. Looked up from germline, CDR1 is LGHNT and CDR2 is FRNRAP.

This clonotype has a count of ten or more. This chain joins TRBV10-3 and TRBJ2-5; no firm D call. V dropped 2 bases and J dropped 7 bases, with 8 bases sitting between them. The CDR3 consists of 12 residues. Germline-derived CDR1 and CDR2 are ENHRY and SYGVKD. CDR3 sequence: CAISEDSRTQYF. The CDR3 nucleotides read TGTGCCATCAGTGAGGATTCAAGGACCCAGTACTTC.